A selection of T cell receptor beta chains follows, all from one sample in a study of blood T cells in healthy people across ages. In TCRdb, the 5' RACE reads were re-called with MiXCR into one record per CDR3 protein. The repertoire consists of more than 1,400,000 distinct CDR3 sequences, with around 39% occurring once and the leading ten covering 7.9%. Input material: blood. The source is a woman aged 18-35 years in good health. CDR3s include the opening cysteine and the closing phenylalanine or tryptophan. The order of the fields is clone size, D gene, V gene, J gene, CDR3 DNA, CDR3 protein. A D gene is named only where the DNA matches it firmly. Rows may omit the clone size; those that give it use once, few, many or a size class.

-	-	TRBV20-1	TRBJ2-1	TGCAGTGCCCCTGGGCCCCCGGGCAACAACAATGAGCAGTTCTTC	CSAPGPPGNNNEQFF
few	-	TRBV20-1	TRBJ2-7	TGCAGTGCTAGAACACGGTTCCTCTACGAGCAGTACTTC	CSARTRFLYEQYF
-	-	TRBV10-3	TRBJ1-1	TGTGCCATCAGCGCCCACGGACAGTGGGAAACTGAAGCTTTCTTT	CAISAHGQWETEAFF
-	TRBD1	TRBV20-1	TRBJ2-7	TGCAGTGCTAACCCGGGACAGGGGGCGAGGGAGCAGTACTTC	CSANPGQGAREQYF
few	TRBD2	TRBV7-2	TRBJ2-5	TGTGCCAGCAGCTCTTATAGCGGGGGAAAAGAGACCCAGTACTTC	CASSSYSGGKETQYF
-	-	TRBV20-1	TRBJ2-5	TGCAGTGCTAGCATAGTTGGGGAGACCCAGTACTTC	CSASIVGETQYF
-	TRBD2	TRBV11-2	TRBJ2-5	TGTGCCAGCAGCCCCAACCCGACTAGCGGGAGTCAAGAGACCCAGTACTTC	CASSPNPTSGSQETQYF
-	-	TRBV5-6	TRBJ1-1	TGTGCCAGCAGCGCGCCCGGGAAGTGGGGGAAAAGGGCGATGAACACTGAAGCTTTCTTT	CASSAPGKWGKRAMNTEAFF
once	-	TRBV10-3	TRBJ2-7	TGTGCCATCAGTCCTGACCCGACGACCTACGAGCAGTACTTC	CAISPDPTTYEQYF
few	-	TRBV5-5	TRBJ2-3	TGTGCCAGCAGCTCATCCGGGACTCAGAACCTCTATACGCAGTATTTT	CASSSSGTQNLYTQYF
-	-	TRBV7-7	TRBJ2-3	TGTGCTAGCAGCGCCGACTACACAGATACGCAGTATTTT	CASSADYTDTQYF
few	-	TRBV6-1	TRBJ1-1	TGTGCCAGCAGTGTGGACAGTGAAGCTTTCTTT	CASSVDSEAFF
once	-	TRBV28	TRBJ2-7	TGTGCCAGCAGCTCTACCATCGGGACAGTACTGGTGGACTACAATGAGCAGTACTTC	CASSSTIGTVLVDYNEQYF
-	TRBD2	TRBV10-3	TRBJ2-1	TGTGCCATCAGTGAGTCGGGACGAGCGGGAGTGGATGAGCAGTTCTTC	CAISESGRAGVDEQFF
-	-	TRBV29-1	TRBJ2-2	TGCAGCGGACCCGGGGCTAGCGCGAACACCGGGGAGCTGTTTTTT	CSGPGASANTGELFF
-	-	TRBV9	TRBJ1-2	TGTGCCAGCAGCGTAGCTACAGGTTCTAACTATGGCTACACCTTC	CASSVATGSNYGYTF